This T cell receptor (beta chain) emerged from a study of T cells after yellow fever vaccination. The study, taken as a whole, reports: Contaminants from the bulk population, in the form of abundant clonotypes, could be found in FACS-sorted repertoires.

V dropped 7 bases and J dropped 7 bases, with 13 bases sitting between them. Germline-derived CDR1 and CDR2 are MNHEY and SVGEGT. This CDR3 contains 13 residues. TCRdb recomputed calls from the 5' RACE reads with MiXCR, one row per CDR3 protein. The sample comprises fewer than 450,000 distinct CDR3 sequences, less than 9.5% of which are singletons, and around 17% rests with the top ten. This clonotype came up a few times. Its matching antigen is unknown. This TCR came from a man younger than 35 who received the YFV17D yellow fever vaccine. J is TRBJ1-4 and V is TRBV6-2 or TRBV6-3; D is undetermined. The material was PBMCs, obtained approximately 40 days after the first yellow fever vaccination. This CDR3 reads CASTTRTGEKLFF. DNA for the CDR3: TGTGCCAGCACTACCCGGACCGGTGAAAAACTGTTTTTT.